Included here is one T cell receptor (beta chain) sequence, with context. Sequencing used immunoSEQ multiplex PCR; TCRdb keeps in-frame clones, though not all of them. The profile shows 600,000 to 900,000 clones, approximately 83% of them singletons. The V and J ends lost 5 bases and 4 bases respectively, with 8 bases between them. Germline V gene lookup returns CDR1 SGHVS and CDR2 FNYEAQ. There are 12 residues in the CDR3. This specimen comes from a study of shared T cell receptors in the human thymus. This same sample was also part of a study on human thymus T cells. From that second work: The thymus tissue came from resections taken during corrective heart surgery. Seemingly biased V and J gene usage marked thymic and blood repertoires. In unrelated individuals, thymic repertoires overlapped highly, according to related research.

Sequences were obtained from thymocytes. The chain joins TRBV7-6 to TRBJ2-5; the D gene is possibly TRBD1 (6 bases). The sequence derives from a girl under two years old with a congenital heart defect. The CDR3 is CASSPRGETQYF. CDR3 in DNA: TGTGCCAGCAGCCCCAGGGGAGAGACCCAGTACTTC.